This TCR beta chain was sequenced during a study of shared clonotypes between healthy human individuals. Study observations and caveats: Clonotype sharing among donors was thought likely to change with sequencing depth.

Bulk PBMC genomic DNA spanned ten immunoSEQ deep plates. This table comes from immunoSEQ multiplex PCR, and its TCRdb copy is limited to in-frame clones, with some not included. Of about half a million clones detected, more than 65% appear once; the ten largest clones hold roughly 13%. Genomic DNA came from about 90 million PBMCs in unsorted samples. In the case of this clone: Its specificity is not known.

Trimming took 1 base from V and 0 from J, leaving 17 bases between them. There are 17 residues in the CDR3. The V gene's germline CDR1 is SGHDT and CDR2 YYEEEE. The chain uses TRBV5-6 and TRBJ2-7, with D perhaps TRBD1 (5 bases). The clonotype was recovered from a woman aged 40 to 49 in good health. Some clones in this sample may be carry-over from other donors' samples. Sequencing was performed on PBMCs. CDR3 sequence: CASSLFVPRVGSYEQYF. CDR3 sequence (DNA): TGTGCCAGCAGCTTGTTCGTGCCCAGGGTCGGCTCCTACGAGCAGTACTTC.